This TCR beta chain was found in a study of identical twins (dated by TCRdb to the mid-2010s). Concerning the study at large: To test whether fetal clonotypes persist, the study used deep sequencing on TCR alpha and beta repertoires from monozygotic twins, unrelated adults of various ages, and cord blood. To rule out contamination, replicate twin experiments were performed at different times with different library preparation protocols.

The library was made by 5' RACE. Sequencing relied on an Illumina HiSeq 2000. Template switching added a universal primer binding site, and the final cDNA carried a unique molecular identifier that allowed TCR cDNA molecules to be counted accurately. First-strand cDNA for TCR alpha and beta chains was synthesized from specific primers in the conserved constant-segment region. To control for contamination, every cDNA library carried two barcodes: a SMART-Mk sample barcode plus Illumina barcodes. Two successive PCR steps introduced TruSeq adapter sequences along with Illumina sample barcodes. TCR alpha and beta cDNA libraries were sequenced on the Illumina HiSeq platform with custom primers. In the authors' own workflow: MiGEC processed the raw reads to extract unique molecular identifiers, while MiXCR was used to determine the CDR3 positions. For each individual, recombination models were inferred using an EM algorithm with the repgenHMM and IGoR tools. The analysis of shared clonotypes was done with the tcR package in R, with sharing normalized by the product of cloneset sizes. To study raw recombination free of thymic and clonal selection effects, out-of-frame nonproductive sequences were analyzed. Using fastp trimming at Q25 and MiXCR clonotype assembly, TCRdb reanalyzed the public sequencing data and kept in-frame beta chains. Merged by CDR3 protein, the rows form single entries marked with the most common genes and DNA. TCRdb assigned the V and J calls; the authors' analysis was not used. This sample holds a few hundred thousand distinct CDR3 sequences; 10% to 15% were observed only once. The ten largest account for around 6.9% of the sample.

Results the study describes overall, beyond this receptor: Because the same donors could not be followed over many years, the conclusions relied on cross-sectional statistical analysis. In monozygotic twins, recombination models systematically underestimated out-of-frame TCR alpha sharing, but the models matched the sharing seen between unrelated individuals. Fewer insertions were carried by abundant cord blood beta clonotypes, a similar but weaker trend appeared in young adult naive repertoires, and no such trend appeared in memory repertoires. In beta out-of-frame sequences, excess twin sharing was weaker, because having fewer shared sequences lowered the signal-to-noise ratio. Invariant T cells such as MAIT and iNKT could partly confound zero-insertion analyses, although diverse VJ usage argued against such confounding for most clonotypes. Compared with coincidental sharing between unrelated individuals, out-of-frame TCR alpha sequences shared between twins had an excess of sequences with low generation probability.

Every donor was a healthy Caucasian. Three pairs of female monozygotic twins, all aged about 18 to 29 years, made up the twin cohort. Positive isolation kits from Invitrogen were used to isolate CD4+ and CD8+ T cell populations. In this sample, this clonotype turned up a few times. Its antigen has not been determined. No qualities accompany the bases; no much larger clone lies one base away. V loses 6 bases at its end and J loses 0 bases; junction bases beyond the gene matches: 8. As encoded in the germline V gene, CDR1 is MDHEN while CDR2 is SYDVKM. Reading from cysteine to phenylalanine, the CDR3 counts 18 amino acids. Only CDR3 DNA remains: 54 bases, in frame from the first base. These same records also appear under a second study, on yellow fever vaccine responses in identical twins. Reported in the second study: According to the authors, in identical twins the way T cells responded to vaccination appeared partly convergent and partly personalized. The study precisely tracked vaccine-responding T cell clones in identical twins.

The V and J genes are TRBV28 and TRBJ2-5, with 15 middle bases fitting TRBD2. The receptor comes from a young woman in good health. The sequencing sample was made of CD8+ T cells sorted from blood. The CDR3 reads CASRPGTSGGPDQETQYF. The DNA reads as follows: TGTGCCAGCAGACCCGGGACTAGCGGGGGGCCCGACCAAGAGACCCAGTACTTC. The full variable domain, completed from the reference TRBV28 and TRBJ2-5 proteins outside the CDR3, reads DVKVTQSSRYLVKRTGEKVFLECVQDMDHENMFWYRQDPGLGLRLIYFSYDVKMKEKGDIPEGYSVSREKKERFSLILESASTNQTSMYLCASRPGTSGGPDQETQYFGPGTRLLVL.